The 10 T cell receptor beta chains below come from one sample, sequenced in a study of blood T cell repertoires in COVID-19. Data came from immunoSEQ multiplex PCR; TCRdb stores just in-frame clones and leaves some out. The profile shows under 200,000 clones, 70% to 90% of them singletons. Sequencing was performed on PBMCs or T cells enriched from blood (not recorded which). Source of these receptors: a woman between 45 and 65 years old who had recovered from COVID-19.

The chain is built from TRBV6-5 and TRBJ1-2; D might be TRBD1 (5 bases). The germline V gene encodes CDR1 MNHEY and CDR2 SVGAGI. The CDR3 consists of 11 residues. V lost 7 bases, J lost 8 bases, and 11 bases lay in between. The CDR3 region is CASKDIRGYTF. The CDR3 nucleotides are TGTGCCAGCAAGGACATTAGGGGCTACACCTTC.

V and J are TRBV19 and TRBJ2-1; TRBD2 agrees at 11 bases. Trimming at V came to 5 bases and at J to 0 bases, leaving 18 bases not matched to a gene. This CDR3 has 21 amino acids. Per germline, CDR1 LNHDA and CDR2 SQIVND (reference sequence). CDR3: CASSAPGGGLAGPSSYNEQFF. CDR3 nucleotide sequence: TGTGCCAGTAGTGCCCCCGGGGGAGGACTAGCGGGTCCGAGCTCCTACAATGAGCAGTTCTTC.

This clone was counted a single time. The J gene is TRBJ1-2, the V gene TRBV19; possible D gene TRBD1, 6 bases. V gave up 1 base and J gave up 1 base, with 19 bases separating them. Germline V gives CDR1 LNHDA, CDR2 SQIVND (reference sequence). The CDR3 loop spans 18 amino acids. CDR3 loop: CASSIAGTGQTSNYGYTF. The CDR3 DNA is TGTGCCAGTAGTATAGCGGGTACCGGACAGACGAGTAACTATGGCTACACCTTC.

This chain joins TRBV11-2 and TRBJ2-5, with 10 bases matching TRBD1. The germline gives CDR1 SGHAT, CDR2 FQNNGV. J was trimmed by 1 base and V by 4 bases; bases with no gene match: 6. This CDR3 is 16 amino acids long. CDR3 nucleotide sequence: TGTGCCAGCAGCTCCTGGGGACAGGGGTCCCAAGAGACCCAGTACTTC. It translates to CASSSWGQGSQETQYF.

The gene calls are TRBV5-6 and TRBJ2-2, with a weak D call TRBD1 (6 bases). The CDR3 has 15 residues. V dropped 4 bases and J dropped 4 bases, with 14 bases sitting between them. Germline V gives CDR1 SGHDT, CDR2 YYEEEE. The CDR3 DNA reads TGTGCCAGCAGCCCGGGACAATTGGCCACCGGGGAGCTGTTTTTT. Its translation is CASSPGQLATGELFF.

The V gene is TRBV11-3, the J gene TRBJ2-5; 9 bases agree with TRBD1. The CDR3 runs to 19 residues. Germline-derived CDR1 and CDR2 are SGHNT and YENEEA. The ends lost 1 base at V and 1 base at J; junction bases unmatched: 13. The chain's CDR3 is CASSLGTGEYLSVQETQYF. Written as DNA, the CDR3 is TGTGCCAGCAGCTTAGGGACAGGGGAGTATTTGTCTGTCCAAGAGACCCAGTACTTC. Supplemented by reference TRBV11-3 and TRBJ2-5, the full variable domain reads EAGVVQSPRYKIIEKKQPVAFWCNPISGHNTLYWYLQNLGQGPELLIRYENEEAVDDSQLPKDRFSAERLKGVDSTLKIQPAELGDSAVYLCASSLGTGEYLSVQETQYFGPGTRLLVL.

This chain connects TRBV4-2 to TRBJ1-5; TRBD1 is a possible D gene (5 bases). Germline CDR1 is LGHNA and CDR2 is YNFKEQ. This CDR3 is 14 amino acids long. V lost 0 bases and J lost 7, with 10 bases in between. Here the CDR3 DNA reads TGTGCCAGCAGCCAAGATAAGGGGAACCAGCCCCAGCATTTT. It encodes CASSQDKGNQPQHF.

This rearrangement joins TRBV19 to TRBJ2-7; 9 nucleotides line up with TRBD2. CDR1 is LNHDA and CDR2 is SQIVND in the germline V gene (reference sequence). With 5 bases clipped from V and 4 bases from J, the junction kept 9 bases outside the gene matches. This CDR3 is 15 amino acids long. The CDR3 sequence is CASSPASGEEYEQYF. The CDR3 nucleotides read TGTGCCAGTAGTCCGGCTAGCGGGGAGGAGTACGAGCAGTACTTC.

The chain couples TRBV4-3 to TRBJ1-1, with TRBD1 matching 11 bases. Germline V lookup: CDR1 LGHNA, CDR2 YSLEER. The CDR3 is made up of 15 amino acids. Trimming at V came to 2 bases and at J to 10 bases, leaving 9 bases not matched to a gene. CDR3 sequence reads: CASSQIGTGGLRAFF. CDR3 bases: TGCGCCAGCAGCCAAATAGGGACAGGGGGACTCAGAGCTTTCTTT.

The CDR3 nucleotides read TGTGCCAGTAGCGTTACAGGGGCCAACTATGGCTACACCTTC. It yields the protein CASSVTGANYGYTF. The rearrangement joins TRBV19 to TRBJ1-2; 7 bases are a match to TRBD1. Trimming took 6 bases from V and 2 from J; bases not matched to a gene: 6. CDR1 LNHDA and CDR2 SQIVND come from the germline V gene (reference sequence). The CDR3 is made up of 14 amino acids.